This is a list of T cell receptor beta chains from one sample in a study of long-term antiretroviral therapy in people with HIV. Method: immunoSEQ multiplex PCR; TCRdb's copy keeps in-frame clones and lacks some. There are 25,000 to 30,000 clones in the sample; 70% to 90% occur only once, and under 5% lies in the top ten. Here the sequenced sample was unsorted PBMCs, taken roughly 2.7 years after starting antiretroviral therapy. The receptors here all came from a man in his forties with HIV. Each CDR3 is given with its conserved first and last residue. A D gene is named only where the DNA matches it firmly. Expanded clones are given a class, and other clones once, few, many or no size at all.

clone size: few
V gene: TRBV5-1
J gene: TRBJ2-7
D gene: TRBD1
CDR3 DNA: TGCGCCAGCAGCTTACCGGGACAGGGACTCGAGCAGTACTTC
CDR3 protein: CASSLPGQGLEQYF

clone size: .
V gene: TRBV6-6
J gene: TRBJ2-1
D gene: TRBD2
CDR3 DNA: TGTGCCAGCAGTTACTCGGGACTAGCGGGCGACAATGAGCAGTTCTTC
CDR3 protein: CASSYSGLAGDNEQFF

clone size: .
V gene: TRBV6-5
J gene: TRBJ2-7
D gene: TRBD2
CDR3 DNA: TGTGCCAGCAGTTTGGGACTAGCTGGGAGCTCCTACGAGCAGTACTTC
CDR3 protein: CASSLGLAGSSYEQYF

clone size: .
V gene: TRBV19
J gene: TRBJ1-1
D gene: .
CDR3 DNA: TGTGCCAGTAGCCCCCTAGGGAGGGTAATGAACACTGAAGCTTTCTTT
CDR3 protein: CASSPLGRVMNTEAFF

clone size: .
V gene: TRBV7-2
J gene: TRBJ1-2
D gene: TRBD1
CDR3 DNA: TGTGCCAGCAGCTCAGGGGGCTTCAACTATGGCTACACCTTC
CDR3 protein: CASSSGGFNYGYTF

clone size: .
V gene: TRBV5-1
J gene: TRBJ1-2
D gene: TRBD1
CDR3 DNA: TGCGCCAGCAGCTACTCCGGGACAGGTGACTATGGCTACACCTTC
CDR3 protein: CASSYSGTGDYGYTF

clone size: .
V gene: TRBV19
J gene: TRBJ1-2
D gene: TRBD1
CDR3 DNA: TGTGCCAGTAGTTCGGGACAGGGGGGCGACTTTTCTAACTATGGCTACACCTTC
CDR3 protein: CASSSGQGGDFSNYGYTF

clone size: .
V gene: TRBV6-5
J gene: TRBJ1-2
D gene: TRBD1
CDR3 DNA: TGTGCCAGCGGTCGGACAGGGGCGGATGGCTACACCTTC
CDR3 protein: CASGRTGADGYTF

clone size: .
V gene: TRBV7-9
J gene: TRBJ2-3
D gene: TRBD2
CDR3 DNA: TGTGCCAGCAGCTTAGTTACGGGAGGGACAGATACGCAGTATTTT
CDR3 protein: CASSLVTGGTDTQYF

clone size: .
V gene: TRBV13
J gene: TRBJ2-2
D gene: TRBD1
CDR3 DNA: TGTGCCAGCAGCTTAGGTGGGACAGGACTCGCGAACACCGGGGAGCTGTTTTTT
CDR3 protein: CASSLGGTGLANTGELFF

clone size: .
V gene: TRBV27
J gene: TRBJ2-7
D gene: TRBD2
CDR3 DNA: TGTGCCAGCAGTTGGTTAGCGGGAGGCAACGAGCAGTACTTC
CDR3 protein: CASSWLAGGNEQYF

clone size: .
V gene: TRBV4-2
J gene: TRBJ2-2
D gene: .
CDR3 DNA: TGTGCCAGCAGCCAATTACAGTCGAACACCGGGGAGCTGTTTTTT
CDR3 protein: CASSQLQSNTGELFF

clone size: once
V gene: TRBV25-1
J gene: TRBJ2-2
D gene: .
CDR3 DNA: TGTGCCAGCAGGGACAGAAACACCGGGGAGCTGTTTTTT
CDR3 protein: CASRDRNTGELFF

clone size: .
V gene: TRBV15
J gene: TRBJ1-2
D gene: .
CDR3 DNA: TGTGCCACCAGCAGAGATAGGGGTCAGGTCAGGCGTGGCTACACCTTC
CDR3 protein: CATSRDRGQVRRGYTF

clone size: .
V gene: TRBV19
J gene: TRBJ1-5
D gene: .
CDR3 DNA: TGTGCCAGTAGCGTCACGACGGGCAATCAGCCCCAGCATTTT
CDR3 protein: CASSVTTGNQPQHF

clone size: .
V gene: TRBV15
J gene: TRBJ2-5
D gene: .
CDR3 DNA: TGTGCCACCAGCCTTGAGAACAGGTACCAAGAGACCCAGTACTTC
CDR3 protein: CATSLENRYQETQYF

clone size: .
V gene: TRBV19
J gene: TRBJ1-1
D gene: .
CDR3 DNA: TGTGCCAGTAGTCTCACCCCGGGACCGAACACTGAAGCTTTCTTT
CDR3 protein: CASSLTPGPNTEAFF

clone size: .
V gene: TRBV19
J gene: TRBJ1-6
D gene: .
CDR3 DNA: TGTGCCAGTACTCGGAGAGGGGATTCACCCCTCCACTTT
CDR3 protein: CASTRRGDSPLHF

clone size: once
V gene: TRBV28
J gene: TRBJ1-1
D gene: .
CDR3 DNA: TGTGCCAGCAGTTTGCGAGTGACTACGGACAGTGAAGCTTTCTTT
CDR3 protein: CASSLRVTTDSEAFF

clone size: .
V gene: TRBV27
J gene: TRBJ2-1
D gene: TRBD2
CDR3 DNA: TGTGCCAGCAGTTTCGGAAGCGGGGGAAGCTCCTACAATGAGCAGTTCTTC
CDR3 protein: CASSFGSGGSSYNEQFF

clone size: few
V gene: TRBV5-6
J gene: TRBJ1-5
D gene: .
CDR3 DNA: TGTGCCAGCAGCTCGGGGAGGGGCAATCAGCCCCAGCATTTT
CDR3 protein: CASSSGRGNQPQHF

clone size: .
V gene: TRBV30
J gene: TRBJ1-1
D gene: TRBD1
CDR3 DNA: TGTGCCTGGAGTCCCGACAGGGGGGAAGCTTTCTTT
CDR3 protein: CAWSPDRGEAFF

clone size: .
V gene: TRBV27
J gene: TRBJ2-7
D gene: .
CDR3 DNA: TGTGCCAGCAGTTCAATAGCGTCCTACGAGCAGTACTTC
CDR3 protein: CASSSIASYEQYF

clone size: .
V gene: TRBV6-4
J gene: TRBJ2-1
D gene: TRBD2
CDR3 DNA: TGTGCCAGCAGTGACTCTTTGACTAGCGGGAGAAGTGAGCAGTTCTTC
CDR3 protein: CASSDSLTSGRSEQFF

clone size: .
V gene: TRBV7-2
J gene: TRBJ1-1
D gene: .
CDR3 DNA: TGTGCCAGCAGCTCAGGGATGAACACTGAAGCTTTCTTT
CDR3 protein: CASSSGMNTEAFF